This T cell receptor (beta chain) was identified in a study of T cell responses to AZD1222 COVID-19 vaccine. Whole-study results and caveats: Repertoires in all cases were sampled only once the peak T cell response had passed. Donors in the cohort were predominantly white British and more often female, and clonal diversity was possibly underestimated. Nearly half of spike-specific TCRs reportedly target variant regions that are unmutated in the B.1.351 and B.1.1.7 variants.

The method was immunoSEQ multiplex PCR; TCRdb's version includes in-frame clones alone and lacks a portion of them. This sample has 140,000 or so clones, with 91% found just once. Regarding this clone: The antigen is undetermined.

Sequencing was performed on peripheral blood, taken 28 days after the second dose of the MenACWY control vaccine. This TCR came from an adult who received the MenACWY meningococcal vaccine as a control.

Written as DNA, the CDR3 is TGTGCCAGTAGTATGAACGGTAACTCTGGAAACACCATATATTTT. This gives the protein CASSMNGNSGNTIYF. V gene TRBV19 combines with J gene TRBJ1-3; D is ambiguous. Looked up from germline, CDR1 is LNHDA and CDR2 is SQIVND (reference sequence). V lost 3 bases and J lost 0, with 9 bases in between. This CDR3 has 15 residues.